These 13 T cell receptor beta chains share one sample of origin, sequenced in a study of identical twins. TCRdb analysed the 5' RACE reads with MiXCR anew, one entry per CDR3 protein. Among 1.5 million to 2 million distinct CDR3 sequences listed, under 35% were seen once. What was sequenced was cord blood. Receptors originate from a newborn girl in good health.

The V call is TRBV20-1, the J call TRBJ2-1; the D gene is possibly TRBD1 (6 bases). The CDR3 is 13 residues long. In germline, CDR1 is DFQATT, CDR2 SNEGSKA (reference sequence). Trimming took off 6 bases at V and 4 bases at J, with 13 bases between the two ends. The CDR3 DNA reads TGCAGTGCCACCGGGACACTTTACAATGAGCAGTTCTTC. Translation: CSATGTLYNEQFF.

In this sample, this clonotype turned up a few times. The chain combines TRBV28 with TRBJ2-1; TRBD2 agrees at 7 bases. V lost 6 bases to trimming and J lost 3 bases; unmatched junction nucleotides: 8. The CDR3 contains 15 residues. Germline V gene sequence: CDR1 MDHEN, CDR2 SYDVKM. CDR3: CASRSSGTLYNEQFF. In DNA form, the CDR3 reads TGTGCCAGCAGATCTAGCGGCACCCTCTACAATGAGCAGTTCTTC.

This clonotype was seen many times. The CDR3 loop is CSVNFGGGGNQPQHF. The CDR3 DNA reads TGCAGCGTAAACTTCGGGGGAGGAGGCAATCAGCCCCAGCATTTT. The J gene is TRBJ1-5, the V gene TRBV29-1; possible D gene TRBD1, 5 bases. The V gene lost 6 bases and the J gene lost 2 bases, with 17 bases spanning the gap. The CDR3 is 15 amino acids. The germline gives CDR1 SQVTM, CDR2 ANQGSEA.

CDR3 sequence: CASSYFGGNQPQHF. For the CDR3, the DNA is TGTGCCAGCAGTTACTTTGGAGGCAATCAGCCCCAGCATTTT. The chain links TRBV27 to TRBJ1-5; D remains unclear. This CDR3 is 14 amino acids long. V gave up 4 bases and J gave up 2 bases, with 9 bases separating them. In germline, CDR1 is MNHEY, CDR2 SMNVEV (reference sequence).

This rearrangement joins TRBV20-1 to TRBJ2-7; 8 bases agree with TRBD2. V dropped 0 bases and J dropped 4; count of bases not matched to a gene: 5. Germline CDR1 DFQATT, CDR2 SNEGSKA (reference sequence). There are 14 residues in the CDR3. The CDR3 nucleotides are TGCAGTGCTAGAGATGTCAGCGGGGGATACGAGCAGTACTTC. This codes for CSARDVSGGYEQYF.

This chain connects TRBV3-1 to TRBJ2-1, with TRBD2 matching 12 bases. The germline V gene encodes CDR1 LGHDT and CDR2 YNNKEL (reference sequence). The CDR3 contains 16 residues. Losses at the gene ends were 4 bases for V and 3 bases for J; bases not matched to a gene: 4. The CDR3 DNA sequence: TGTGCCAGCAGCCGGTGGACTAGCGGGAACTACAATGAGCAGTTCTTC. Translating it yields CASSRWTSGNYNEQFF.

This clonotype was seen a handful of times. The V and J genes are TRBV4-2 and TRBJ2-1, with TRBD2 matching 10 bases. Germline CDR1 and CDR2: LGHNA and YNFKEQ. V trimming: 1 base; J trimming: 6 bases; junction bases outside the gene matches: 9. This CDR3 contains 17 residues. The CDR3 sequence: CASSQVVVSGGANEQFF. Written as DNA, the CDR3 is TGTGCCAGCAGCCAAGTAGTCGTGAGCGGGGGGGCCAATGAGCAGTTCTTC.

The V and J genes are TRBV7-2 and TRBJ2-1, with TRBD2 as a possible D gene (5 bases). The CDR3 length is 14 residues. V was pared by 5 bases and J by 10 bases, with 18 bases between. Germline CDR1 reads SGHTA; CDR2 reads FQGNSA. Written as DNA, the CDR3 is TGTGCCAGCAGCCTGTCACAGAGGGCCTACGAGCAGTTCTTC. Protein sequence: CASSLSQRAYEQFF.

The rearrangement links TRBV5-1 to TRBJ2-1; 8 bases agree with TRBD2. V lost 1 base, J lost 8 bases, and 5 bases stayed unmatched. CDR1 and CDR2 from the germline V gene are SGHRS and YFSETQ. CDR3 length: 14 residues. The CDR3 protein is CASSLRLARDEQFF. Here the CDR3 DNA reads TGCGCCAGCAGCTTGCGACTAGCGAGGGATGAGCAGTTCTTC.

For the CDR3, the DNA is TGTGCCAGCAGTTTGAGGACAGGGGGCGCGAATGGCTACACCTTC. As protein: CASSLRTGGANGYTF. The V gene is TRBV12-3 or TRBV12-4, the J gene TRBJ1-2; 11 bases are shared with TRBD1. The CDR3 has 15 amino acids. Unmatched junction bases numbered 6, after V lost 3 bases and J lost 6 bases.

This chain uses TRBV11-2 with TRBJ2-4, with 10 bases lining up with TRBD2. The CDR3 has 21 amino acids. Unmatched junction bases numbered 14, after V lost 0 bases and J lost 0 bases. Germline CDR1 reads SGHAT; CDR2 reads FQNNGV. The CDR3 protein is CASSLDGSGGLTRLAKNIQYF. For the CDR3, the DNA is TGTGCCAGCAGCTTAGATGGTAGCGGGGGGCTGACCCGGCTAGCCAAAAACATTCAGTACTTC.

This clonotype was recorded a few times. The CDR3 sequence: CASNLGSRPYGYTF. Written as DNA, the CDR3 is TGTGCCAGCAACCTAGGGTCGCGCCCATATGGCTACACCTTC. This chain links TRBV28 with TRBJ1-2, with unresolved D. Looked up from germline, CDR1 is MDHEN and CDR2 is SYDVKM. The CDR3 consists of 14 residues. V was trimmed by 7 bases and J by 5 bases, leaving 17 bases between them.

The V call is TRBV20-1, the J call TRBJ2-1; D is uncertain. The CDR3 runs 10 residues. Trimming took 6 bases from V and 10 from J, leaving 10 bases between them. CDR1 and CDR2 (germline): DFQATT, SNEGSKA (reference sequence). The CDR3 bases are TGCAGTGCACCCGAAGGGGAGCAGTTCTTC. The encoded protein is CSAPEGEQFF.